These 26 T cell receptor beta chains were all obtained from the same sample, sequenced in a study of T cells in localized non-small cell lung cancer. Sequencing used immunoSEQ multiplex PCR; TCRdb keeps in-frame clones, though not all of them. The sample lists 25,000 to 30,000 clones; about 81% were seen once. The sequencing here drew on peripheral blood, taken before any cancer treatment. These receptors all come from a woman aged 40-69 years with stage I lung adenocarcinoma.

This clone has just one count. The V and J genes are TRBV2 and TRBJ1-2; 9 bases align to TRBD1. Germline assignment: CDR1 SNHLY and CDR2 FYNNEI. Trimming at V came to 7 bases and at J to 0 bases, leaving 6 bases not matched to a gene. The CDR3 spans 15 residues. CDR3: CASTGTGPANYGYTF. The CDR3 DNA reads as TGTGCCAGCACTGGGACAGGGCCTGCTAACTATGGCTACACCTTC.

The CDR3 is CASSLDRVSGNTIYF. CDR3 DNA: TGTGCCAGCAGCTTAGATCGCGTCTCTGGAAACACCATATATTTT. The chain couples TRBV11-2 to TRBJ1-3; D is unclear. Trimming removed 0 bases at V and 0 bases at J, with 6 bases between. Germline lookup yields CDR1 SGHAT and CDR2 FQNNGV. The CDR3 has 15 residues.

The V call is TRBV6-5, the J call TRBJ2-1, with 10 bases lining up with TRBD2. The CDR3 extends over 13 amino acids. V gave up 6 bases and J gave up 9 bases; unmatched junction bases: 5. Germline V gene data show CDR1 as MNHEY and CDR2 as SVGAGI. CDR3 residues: CASRLGLALEQFF. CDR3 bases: TGTGCCAGCAGATTGGGACTAGCGCTTGAGCAGTTCTTC.

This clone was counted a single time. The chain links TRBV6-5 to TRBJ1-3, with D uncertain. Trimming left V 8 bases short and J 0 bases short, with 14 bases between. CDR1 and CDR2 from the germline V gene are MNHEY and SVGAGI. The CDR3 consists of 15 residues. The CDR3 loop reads CASGGPNFSGNTIYF. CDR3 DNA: TGTGCCAGCGGTGGGCCAAACTTCTCTGGAAACACCATATATTTT.

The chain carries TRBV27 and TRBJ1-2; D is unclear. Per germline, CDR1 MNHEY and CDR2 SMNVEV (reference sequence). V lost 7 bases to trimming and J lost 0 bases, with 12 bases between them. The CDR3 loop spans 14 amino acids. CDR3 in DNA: TGTGCCAGCAAAGGGTGGCAGGCTAACTATGGCTACACCTTC. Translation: CASKGWQANYGYTF.

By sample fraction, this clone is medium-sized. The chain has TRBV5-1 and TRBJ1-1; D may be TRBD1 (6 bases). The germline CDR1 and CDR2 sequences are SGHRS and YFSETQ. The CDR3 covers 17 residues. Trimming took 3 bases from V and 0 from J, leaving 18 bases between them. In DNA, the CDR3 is TGCGCCAGCAGCTGGGGGGATGTACAGGGAGTGAACACTGAAGCTTTCTTT. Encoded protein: CASSWGDVQGVNTEAFF.

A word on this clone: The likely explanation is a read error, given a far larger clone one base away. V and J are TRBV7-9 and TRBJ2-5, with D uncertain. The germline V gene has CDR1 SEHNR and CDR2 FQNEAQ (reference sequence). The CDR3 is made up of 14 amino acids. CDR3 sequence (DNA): TGCGCCAGCAGTTCCTTGGGGTTCCAAGAGACCCAATACTTC. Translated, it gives CASSSLGFQETQYF.

CDR3 amino acids: CASSSTTGTNTEAFF. DNA for the CDR3: TGTGCCAGCAGTTCCACAACAGGGACGAACACTGAAGCTTTCTTT. The chain joins TRBV27 to TRBJ1-1, with D maybe TRBD1 (6 bases). CDR3 length: 15 amino acids. V lost 4 bases, J lost 1 base, and 13 bases lay in between. CDR1 MNHEY and CDR2 SMNVEV come from the germline V gene (reference sequence).

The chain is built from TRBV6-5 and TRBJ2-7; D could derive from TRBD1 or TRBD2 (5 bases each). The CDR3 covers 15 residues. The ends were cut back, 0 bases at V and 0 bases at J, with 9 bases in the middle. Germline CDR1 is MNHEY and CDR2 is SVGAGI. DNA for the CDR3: TGTGCCAGCAGTTACTCCGGGGCAAGCTCCTACGAGCAGTACTTC. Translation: CASSYSGASSYEQYF.

DNA for the CDR3: TGTGCCAGTAGAGACCCGGGGCTCCACAATGAGCAGTTCTTC. As protein: CASRDPGLHNEQFF. V gene TRBV25-1 combines with J gene TRBJ2-1; D assignment may be TRBD1 or TRBD2 (5 bases each). In germline, CDR1 is MGHDK, CDR2 SYGVNS. Trimming pared 9 bases from V and 5 bases from J, leaving 17 bases between. CDR3 length: 14 residues.

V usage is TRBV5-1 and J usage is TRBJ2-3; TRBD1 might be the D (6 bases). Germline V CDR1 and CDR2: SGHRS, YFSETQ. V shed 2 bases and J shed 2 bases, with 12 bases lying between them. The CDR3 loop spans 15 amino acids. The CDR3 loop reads CASSFDRPYTDTQYF. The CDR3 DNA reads TGCGCCAGCAGCTTCGACAGGCCCTACACAGATACGCAGTATTTT.

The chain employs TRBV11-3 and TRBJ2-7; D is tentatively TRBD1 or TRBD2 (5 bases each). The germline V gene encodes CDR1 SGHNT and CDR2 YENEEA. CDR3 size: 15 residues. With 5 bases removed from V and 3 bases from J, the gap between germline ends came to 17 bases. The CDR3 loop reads CASSLVGGRGYEQYF. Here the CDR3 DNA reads TGTGCCAGCAGCCTCGTTGGGGGTCGCGGCTACGAGCAGTACTTC.

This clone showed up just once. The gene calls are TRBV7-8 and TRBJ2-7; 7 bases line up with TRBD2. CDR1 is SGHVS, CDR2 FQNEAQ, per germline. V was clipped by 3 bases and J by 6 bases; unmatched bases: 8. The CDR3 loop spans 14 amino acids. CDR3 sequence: CASSLVGREGEQYF. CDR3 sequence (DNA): TGTGCCAGCAGCTTGGTAGGGAGGGAGGGCGAGCAGTACTTC.

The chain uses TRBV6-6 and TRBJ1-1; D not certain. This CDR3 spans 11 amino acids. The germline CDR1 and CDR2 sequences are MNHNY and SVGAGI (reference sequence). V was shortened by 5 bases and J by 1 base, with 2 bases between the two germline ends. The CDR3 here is CASSRNTEAFF. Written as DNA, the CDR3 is TGTGCCAGCAGTCGGAACACTGAAGCTTTCTTT.

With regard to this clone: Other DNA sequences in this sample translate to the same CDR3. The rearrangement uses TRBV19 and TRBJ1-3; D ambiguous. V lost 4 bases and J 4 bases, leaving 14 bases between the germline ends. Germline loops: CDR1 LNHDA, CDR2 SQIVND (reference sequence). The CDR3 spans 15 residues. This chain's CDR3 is CASSTRIRTGNTIYF. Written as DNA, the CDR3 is TGTGCCAGTAGTACACGGATCCGGACGGGAAACACCATATATTTT.

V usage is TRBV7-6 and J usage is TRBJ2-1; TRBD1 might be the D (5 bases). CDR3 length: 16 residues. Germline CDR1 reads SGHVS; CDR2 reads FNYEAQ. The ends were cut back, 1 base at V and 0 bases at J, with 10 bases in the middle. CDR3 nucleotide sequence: TGTGCCAGCAGCTTAGTGCAGGGAAGCTCCTACAATGAGCAGTTCTTC. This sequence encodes CASSLVQGSSYNEQFF.

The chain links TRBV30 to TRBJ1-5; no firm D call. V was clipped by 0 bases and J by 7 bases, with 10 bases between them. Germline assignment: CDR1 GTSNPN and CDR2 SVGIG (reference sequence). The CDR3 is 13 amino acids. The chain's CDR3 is CAWSVRTQQPQHF. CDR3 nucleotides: TGTGCCTGGAGTGTACGAACTCAGCAGCCCCAGCATTTT.

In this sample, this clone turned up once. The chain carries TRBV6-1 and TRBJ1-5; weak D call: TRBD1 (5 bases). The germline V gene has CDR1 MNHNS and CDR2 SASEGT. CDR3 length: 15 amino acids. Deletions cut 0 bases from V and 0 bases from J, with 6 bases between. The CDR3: CASSEAGVSNQPQHF. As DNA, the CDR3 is TGTGCCAGCAGTGAAGCAGGGGTTAGCAATCAGCCCCAGCATTTT.

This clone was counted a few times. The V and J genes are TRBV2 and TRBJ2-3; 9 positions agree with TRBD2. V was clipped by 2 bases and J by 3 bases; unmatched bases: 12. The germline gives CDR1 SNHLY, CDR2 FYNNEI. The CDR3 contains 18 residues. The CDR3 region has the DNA TGTGCCAGCAGTGAATCAGGCGGGGGGGCCCTGATGACAGATACGCAGTATTTT. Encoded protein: CASSESGGGALMTDTQYF.

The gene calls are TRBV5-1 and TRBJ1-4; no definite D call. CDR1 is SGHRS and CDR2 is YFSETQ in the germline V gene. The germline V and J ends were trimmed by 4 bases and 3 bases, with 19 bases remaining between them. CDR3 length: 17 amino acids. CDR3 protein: CASSGSLGRRANEKLFF. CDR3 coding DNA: TGCGCCAGCAGCGGATCCCTGGGGAGGCGGGCTAATGAAAAACTGTTTTTT.

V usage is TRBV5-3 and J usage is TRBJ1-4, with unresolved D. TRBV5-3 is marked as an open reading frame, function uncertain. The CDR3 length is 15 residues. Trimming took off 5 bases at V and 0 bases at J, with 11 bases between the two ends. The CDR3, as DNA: TGTGCCAGAAGGCCCGCGGGTTCAACTAATGAAAAACTGTTTTTT. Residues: CARRPAGSTNEKLFF.

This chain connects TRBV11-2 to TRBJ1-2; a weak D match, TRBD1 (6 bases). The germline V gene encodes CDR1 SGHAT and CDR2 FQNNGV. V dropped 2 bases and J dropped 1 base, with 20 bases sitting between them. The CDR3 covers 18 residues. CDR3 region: CASSLTRGRTSDNYGYTF. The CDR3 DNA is TGTGCCAGCAGCTTAACCAGGGGCCGAACCTCAGATAACTATGGCTACACCTTC.

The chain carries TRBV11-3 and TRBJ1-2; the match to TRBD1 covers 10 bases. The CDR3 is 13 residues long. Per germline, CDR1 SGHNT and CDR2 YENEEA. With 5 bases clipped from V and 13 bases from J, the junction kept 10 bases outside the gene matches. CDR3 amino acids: CASSVPGQGMSTF. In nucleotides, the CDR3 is TGTGCCAGCAGCGTCCCGGGACAGGGGATGTCCACCTTC. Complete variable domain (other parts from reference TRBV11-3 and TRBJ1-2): EAGVVQSPRYKIIEKKQPVAFWCNPISGHNTLYWYLQNLGQGPELLIRYENEEAVDDSQLPKDRFSAERLKGVDSTLKIQPAELGDSAVYLCASSVPGQGMSTFGSGTRLTVV.

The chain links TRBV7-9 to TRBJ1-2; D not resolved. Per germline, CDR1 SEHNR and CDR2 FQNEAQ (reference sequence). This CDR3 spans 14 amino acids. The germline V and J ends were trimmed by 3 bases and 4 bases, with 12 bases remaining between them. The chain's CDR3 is CASSLLLGGYGYTF. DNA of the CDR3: TGTGCCAGCAGCTTGCTTTTGGGCGGCTATGGCTACACCTTC. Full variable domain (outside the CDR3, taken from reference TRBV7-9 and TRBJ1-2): DTGVSQNPRHKITKRGQNVTFRCDPISEHNRLYWYRQTLGQGPEFLTYFQNEAQLEKSRLLSDRFSAERPKGSFSTLEIQRTEQGDSAMYLCASSLLLGGYGYTFGSGTRLTVV.

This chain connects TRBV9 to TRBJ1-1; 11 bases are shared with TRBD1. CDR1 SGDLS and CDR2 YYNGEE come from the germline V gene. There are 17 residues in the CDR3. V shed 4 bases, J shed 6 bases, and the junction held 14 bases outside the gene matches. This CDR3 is CASSTRDRGVGVAEAFF. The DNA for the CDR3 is TGTGCCAGCAGCACCCGGGACAGGGGGGTTGGGGTCGCTGAAGCTTTCTTT.

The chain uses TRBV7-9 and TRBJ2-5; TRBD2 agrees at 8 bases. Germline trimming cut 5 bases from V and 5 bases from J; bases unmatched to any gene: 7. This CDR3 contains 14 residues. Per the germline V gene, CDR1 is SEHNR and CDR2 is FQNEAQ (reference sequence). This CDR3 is CASSPAGGTETQYF. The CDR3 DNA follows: TGTGCCAGCAGCCCCGCGGGGGGAACGGAGACCCAGTACTTC.